What follows are 10 T cell receptor beta chains derived from one specimen sequenced in a study of blood T cell repertoires in COVID-19. Generated by immunoSEQ multiplex PCR, the TCRdb table keeps only in-frame clones and is missing some. The sample lists approximately 380,000 clones, roughly 92% seen once, with roughly 0.86% in the top ten. The sequencing sample was made of PBMCs or T cells enriched from blood (not recorded which). The receptors shown here come from a woman between 40 and 55 years old who had been exposed to COVID-19.

This clone appeared a single time. The CDR3 loop is CASSIGTDFRTTNTGELFF. Written as DNA, the CDR3 is TGTGCCAGTAGTATAGGGACAGACTTCAGGACGACCAACACCGGGGAGCTGTTTTTT. The genes are TRBV19 and TRBJ2-2, with D tentatively TRBD1 (6 bases). This CDR3 is built from 19 residues. V lost 1 base to trimming and J lost 2 bases, with 20 bases between them. Germline assignment: CDR1 LNHDA and CDR2 SQIVND (reference sequence).

V usage is TRBV5-1 and J usage is TRBJ1-1; 7 nucleotides match TRBD1. After removal of 5 bases from V and 4 bases from J, the junction contained 11 bases not matched to a gene. Germline assignment: CDR1 SGHRS and CDR2 YFSETQ. The CDR3 loop spans 15 amino acids. The CDR3 bases are TGCGCCAGCAGTCGGGTAGGGGGCAAGGTCACTGAAGCTTTCTTT. Its translation: CASSRVGGKVTEAFF. The complete variable domain, with remaining parts taken from reference TRBV5-1 and TRBJ1-1, reads KAGVTQTPRYLIKTRGQQVTLSCSPISGHRSVSWYQQTPGQGLQFLFEYFSETQRNKGNFPGRFSGRQFSNSRSEMNVSTLELGDSALYLCASSRVGGKVTEAFFGQGTRLTVV.

The chain is built from TRBV2 and TRBJ1-5; the D is unclear. The V and J ends lost 7 bases and 0 bases respectively, with 22 bases between them. The CDR3 is 18 residues long. The V gene's germline CDR1 is SNHLY and CDR2 FYNNEI. Here the CDR3 reads CASNAVRRGSDSNQPQHF. CDR3 nucleotides: TGTGCCAGCAATGCCGTGAGACGGGGTTCCGATAGCAATCAGCCCCAGCATTTT.

The chain is built from TRBV7-2 and TRBJ2-2, with 8 nucleotides matching TRBD1. The J segment lost 5 bases and the V segment lost 3 bases, leaving 2 bases of the junction unmatched. CDR3 size: 14 residues. Germline CDR1 is SGHTA and CDR2 is FQGNSA. The CDR3 here is CASSFRQGTGELFF. DNA of the CDR3: TGTGCCAGCAGCTTTAGACAGGGGACCGGGGAGCTGTTTTTT.

This clone has just one count. The rearrangement links TRBV12-1 to TRBJ2-1; TRBD2, the D gene given by the table, was not confirmed from the DNA. TRBV12-1 is listed as a pseudogene. The CDR3 totals 17 residues. This chain's CDR3 is CASKGVRRIQVYNEQFF. Written as DNA, the CDR3 is TGTGCCAGTAAGGGAGTTAGAAGGATACAAGTATACAATGAGCAGTTCTTC.

This chain uses TRBV3-1 (or the pseudogene TRBV3-2) with TRBJ1-2, with D uncertain. The CDR3 sequence is 14 residues long. The V gene's germline CDR1 is LGHDT and CDR2 YNNKEL (reference sequence). V lost 1 base and J lost 2, with 8 bases in between. The chain's CDR3 is CASSQGFRNYGYTF. The CDR3 DNA sequence: TGTGCCAGCAGCCAAGGGTTCAGAAACTATGGCTACACCTTC.

The chain joins TRBV7-8 to TRBJ1-3, with TRBD1 matching over 7 bases. Trimming cost V 1 base and J 8 bases; bases outside gene matches: 20. CDR3 length: 19 residues. The germline V gene has CDR1 SGHVS and CDR2 FQNEAQ. CDR3 DNA sequence: TGTGCCAGCAGCTTAGGGGGCCGGGACAGAGGACCCCCCCTGGACACCATATATTTT. It is translated as CASSLGGRDRGPPLDTIYF.

The chain recombines TRBV13 with TRBJ2-7; D may be TRBD1 (5 bases). V lost 3 bases and J 4 bases, leaving 7 bases between the germline ends. CDR1 and CDR2 (germline): PRHDT, FYEKMQ (reference sequence). This CDR3 is built from 12 residues. Written as DNA, the CDR3 is TGTGCCAGCAGCTTTCAGGGTTACGAGCAGTACTTC. This translates into CASSFQGYEQYF.

The chain recombines TRBV11-2 with TRBJ2-7, with TRBD1 matching over 7 bases. The CDR3 consists of 14 residues. CDR1 and CDR2 (germline): SGHAT, FQNNGV. Losses at the gene ends were 6 bases for V and 6 bases for J; bases not matched to a gene: 11. In DNA form, the CDR3 reads TGTGCCAGCAGACTAGACAGGGTAATGGGCGAGCAGTACTTC. Protein product: CASRLDRVMGEQYF.

Comment on this clone: This specimen includes other DNA sequences encoding the same CDR3. V and J are TRBV5-4 and TRBJ1-2; weak D call: TRBD1 (6 bases). Per germline, CDR1 SGHNT and CDR2 YYREEE (reference sequence). V lost 0 bases and J 4 bases, leaving 10 bases between the germline ends. This CDR3 is built from 14 residues. Written as DNA, the CDR3 is TGTGCCAGCAGCTTGGTGGGGGGGCCCTATGGCTACACCTTC. Residues: CASSLVGGPYGYTF.